This T cell receptor beta chain was sequenced for a study of blood T cell repertoires in COVID-19. Study as a whole: Italy, Spain and the United States were the sources of the convalescent and acute COVID-19 samples. T cells, B-cell-depleted T cells, or PBMCs provided the cDNA or gDNA that served as material.

In the authors' workflow: Cell counts per sample came from amplifying reference gene primers. Profiled with immunoSEQ multiplex PCR; TCRdb holds only in-frame clones, not every one. That table furnishes V, J and clone size, whereas the DNA furnished D and trimming. The data hold 63,000 or so clones, with roughly 86% observed a single time. The sample taken for sequencing was peripheral blood. The receptor's source is an older man with active COVID-19.

The CDR3 sequence: CAWSVTGAETQYF. CDR3 sequence (DNA): TGTGCCTGGAGTGTAACAGGGGCGGAGACCCAGTACTTC. The gene calls are TRBV30 and TRBJ2-5, with 7 nucleotides matching TRBD1. J lost 5 bases, V lost 0 bases, and 3 bases had no gene match. The CDR3 consists of 13 residues. Germline CDR1 GTSNPN, CDR2 SVGIG (reference sequence).